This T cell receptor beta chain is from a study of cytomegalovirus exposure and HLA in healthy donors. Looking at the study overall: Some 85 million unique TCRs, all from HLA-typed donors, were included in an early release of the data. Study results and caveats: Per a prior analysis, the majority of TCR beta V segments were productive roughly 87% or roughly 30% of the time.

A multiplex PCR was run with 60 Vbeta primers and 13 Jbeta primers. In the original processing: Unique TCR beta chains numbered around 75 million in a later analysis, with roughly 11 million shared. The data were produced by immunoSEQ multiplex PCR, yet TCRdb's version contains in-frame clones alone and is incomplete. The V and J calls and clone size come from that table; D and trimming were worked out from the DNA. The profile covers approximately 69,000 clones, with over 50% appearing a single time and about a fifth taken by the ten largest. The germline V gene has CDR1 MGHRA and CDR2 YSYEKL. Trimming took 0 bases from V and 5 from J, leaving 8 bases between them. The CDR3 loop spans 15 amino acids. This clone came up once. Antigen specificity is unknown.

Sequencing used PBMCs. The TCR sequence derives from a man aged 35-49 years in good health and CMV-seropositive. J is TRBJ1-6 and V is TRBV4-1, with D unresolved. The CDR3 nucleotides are TGCGCCAGCAGCCAAGAACAAGGAGATAATTCACCCCTCCACTTT. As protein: CASSQEQGDNSPLHF.